The 27 T cell receptor beta chains in this list originate from one sample, sequenced in a study of blood T cell repertoires in COVID-19 (dated by TCRdb to 2019 to 2021). The library came from the immunoSEQ multiplex PCR assay. TCRdb took this table from immuneACCESS and kept in-frame rearrangements with V and J called. Such tables lack part of the clones; where checked against another copy, unresolved V genes explain under half of the gap, and the rest is unexplained. The sample includes about 150,000 clones, with around nine tenths observed a single time. The top ten clones comprise around 1.6% of the sample. What was sequenced was peripheral blood. The receptors originated from a human donor in a cohort sampled during active COVID-19.

This clone showed up just a few times. The rearrangement joins TRBV2 to TRBJ1-5; perhaps TRBD1 as D (6 bases). Germline V CDR1 and CDR2: SNHLY, FYNNEI. This CDR3 is 14 amino acids long. The V end was cut by 5 bases, the J end by 0 bases, with 8 bases between. CDR3 region: CASSPDSSNQPQHF. As DNA, the CDR3 is TGTGCCAGCAGTCCGGACAGTAGCAATCAGCCCCAGCATTTT.

The chain is built from TRBV27 and TRBJ1-1, with D possibly being TRBD1 (6 bases). Trimming cost V 2 bases and J 4 bases, with 8 bases left between them. CDR1 MNHEY and CDR2 SMNVEV come from the germline V gene (reference sequence). CDR3 size: 13 residues. CDR3 sequence reads: CASSLNRVTEAFF. The CDR3 DNA reads TGTGCCAGCAGTTTAAACAGGGTCACTGAAGCTTTCTTT.

The rearrangement links TRBV27 to TRBJ2-5; 14 nucleotides line up with TRBD2. CDR1 is MNHEY, CDR2 SMNVEV, per germline (reference sequence). The CDR3 spans 15 residues. V lost 5 bases and J lost 2; bases outside the gene matches: 1. CDR3 in amino acids: CASSRLAGGQETQYF. Here the CDR3 DNA reads TGTGCCAGCAGTCGACTAGCGGGGGGGCAAGAGACCCAGTACTTC.

The chain couples TRBV27 to TRBJ2-6, with a possible D match to TRBD1 (5 bases). This CDR3 spans 15 amino acids. Germline CDR1 reads MNHEY; CDR2 reads SMNVEV (reference sequence). With 5 bases removed from V and 1 base from J, the gap between germline ends came to 9 bases. The CDR3 DNA reads as TGTGCCAGCAGTCCCGACAGATCTGGGGCCAACGTCCTGACTTTC. This translates into CASSPDRSGANVLTF.

The V and J genes are TRBV7-9 and TRBJ2-2, with 11 positions matching TRBD2. Germline loops: CDR1 SEHNR, CDR2 FQNEAQ (reference sequence). This CDR3 comprises 17 residues. V lost 4 bases to trimming and J lost 1 base; unmatched junction nucleotides: 5. The CDR3 spells CASSSSTSGGNTGELFF. The CDR3 nucleotides read TGTGCCAGCAGCTCCTCTACTAGCGGGGGGAACACCGGGGAGCTGTTTTTT.

This chain links TRBV12-3 or TRBV12-4 with TRBJ2-3, with D perhaps TRBD2 (5 bases). This CDR3 spans 12 amino acids. V gave up 8 bases and J gave up 5 bases, with 11 bases separating them. The CDR3 nucleotides read TGTGCCAGCGGTCCCGGACTAGATACGCAGTATTTT. Its protein is CASGPGLDTQYF.

This clone was detected once. V and J are TRBV6-2 or TRBV6-3 and TRBJ1-1; D might be TRBD1 (6 bases). Germline CDR1 reads MNHEY; CDR2 reads SVGEGT. The CDR3 length is 13 residues. Trimming stripped 2 bases from V and 5 bases from J, with 9 bases between. CDR3 protein: CASSYQDRTEAFF. As DNA, the CDR3 is TGTGCCAGCAGTTACCAAGACAGGACTGAAGCTTTCTTT.

The chain is built from TRBV15 and TRBJ2-7, with 11 bases lining up with TRBD1. In germline, CDR1 is LNHNV, CDR2 YYDKDF (reference sequence). Losses at the gene ends were 5 bases for V and 2 bases for J; bases not matched to a gene: 8. CDR3 size: 16 residues. The CDR3 sequence is CATSYGTGGFTYEQYF. The CDR3 nucleotides read TGTGCCACCAGCTACGGGACAGGGGGTTTCACCTACGAGCAGTACTTC.

The V gene is TRBV5-8, the J gene TRBJ2-1, with 12 bases fitting TRBD2. Germline lookup yields CDR1 SGHTS and CDR2 YDEGEE. V dropped 1 base and J dropped 2; count of bases not matched to a gene: 7. The CDR3 length is 18 residues. This CDR3 reads CASSLFVWTSGAYNEQFF. Written as DNA, the CDR3 is TGTGCCAGCAGCTTGTTTGTGTGGACTAGCGGGGCCTACAATGAGCAGTTCTTC.

The rearrangement uses TRBV11-2 and TRBJ2-3; 8 bases match TRBD1. The CDR3 sequence is 15 residues long. Germline CDR1 is SGHAT and CDR2 is FQNNGV. J lost 3 bases, V lost 8 bases, and 10 bases had no gene match. This CDR3 is CASGSTGAWTDTQYF. In DNA, the CDR3 is TGTGCCAGCGGATCGACAGGGGCTTGGACAGATACGCAGTATTTT.

CDR3 sequence reads: CASSLGKLAGTDTQYF. The CDR3 DNA is TGTGCCAGCAGCTTAGGCAAACTAGCGGGCACAGATACGCAGTATTTT. V and J are TRBV7-2 and TRBJ2-3; TRBD2 aligns across 8 bases. The CDR3 extends over 16 amino acids. Germline V gene sequence: CDR1 SGHTA, CDR2 FQGNSA. V shed 1 base and J 1 base; nucleotides not matched to a gene: 4.

This clone was picked up one time. The chain is built from TRBV6-5 and TRBJ1-2; TRBD1 is a possible D gene (5 bases). The CDR3 is made up of 14 amino acids. Germline CDR1 reads MNHEY; CDR2 reads SVGAGI. V was shortened by 2 bases and J by 5 bases, with 12 bases between the two germline ends. The CDR3 DNA follows: TGTGCCAGCAGTTACACGGACGGGACTTATGGCTACACCTTC. This sequence encodes CASSYTDGTYGYTF.

The chain links TRBV4-3 to TRBJ1-2; D not resolved. CDR3 length equals 14 residues. Deletions cut 0 bases from V and 2 bases from J, with 7 bases between. Per germline, CDR1 LGHNA and CDR2 YSLEER. The CDR3 bases are TGCGCCAGCAGCCAAGAGATGCGGAACTATGGCTACACCTTC. It codes for CASSQEMRNYGYTF.

CDR3 DNA sequence: TGTGCCAGTAGGGGGGGGTCCCAAGAGACCCAGTACTTC. Protein product: CASRGGSQETQYF. The rearrangement uses TRBV19 and TRBJ2-5; 7 positions agree with TRBD2. V was pared by 6 bases and J by 1 base, with 2 bases of the junction left unmatched. CDR3 length: 13 amino acids. Germline-derived CDR1 and CDR2 are LNHDA and SQIVND (reference sequence). The full variable domain, in which reference TRBV19 and TRBJ2-5 provide the parts outside the CDR3, is DGGITQSPKYLFRKEGQNVTLSCEQNLNHDAMYWYRQDPGQGLRLIYYSQIVNDFQKGDIAEGYSVSREKKESFPLTVTSAQKNPTAFYLCASRGGSQETQYFGPGTRLLVL.

This clone is a singleton in its sample. The V gene is TRBV3-1 (or the pseudogene TRBV3-2), the J gene TRBJ2-3; no clear D gene. Between the trimmed V and J ends, which lost 6 bases and 4 bases, there was a span of 11 bases. Per germline, CDR1 LGHDT and CDR2 YNNKEL (reference sequence). The CDR3 sequence is 13 residues long. The CDR3 sequence is CASSYTAADTQYF. CDR3 sequence (DNA): TGTGCCAGCAGTTATACAGCTGCAGATACGCAGTATTTT.

This clone was observed once. The chain joins TRBV9 to TRBJ1-1, with D perhaps matching TRBD1 (5 bases). Germline CDR1 is SGDLS and CDR2 is YYNGEE. This CDR3 contains 11 residues. V was trimmed by 3 bases and J by 7 bases, leaving 7 bases between them. CDR3 in DNA: TGTGCCAGCAGCGGGAGGGGTGAAGCTTTCTTT. Translating it yields CASSGRGEAFF.

This chain joins TRBV6-5 and TRBJ1-1; TRBD1 aligns across 8 bases. Germline trimming cut 6 bases from V and 0 bases from J; bases unmatched to any gene: 6. Germline V lookup: CDR1 MNHEY, CDR2 SVGAGI. The CDR3 runs 15 residues. The CDR3 DNA is TGTGCCAGCAGCGAGGACAGGGAAATGAACACTGAAGCTTTCTTT. Its translation is CASSEDREMNTEAFF.

This chain uses TRBV11-2 with TRBJ2-7; 9 positions match TRBD1. Trimming at V came to 2 bases and at J to 7 bases, leaving 15 bases not matched to a gene. Germline V gene sequence: CDR1 SGHAT, CDR2 FQNNGV. The CDR3 consists of 17 residues. The CDR3 region is CASSLRVGTGIVREQYF. The DNA of the CDR3 is TGTGCCAGCAGCTTAAGGGTGGGGACAGGGATAGTGAGGGAGCAGTACTTC.

The V gene is TRBV11-1, the J gene TRBJ2-3, with D perhaps TRBD1 (5 bases). This CDR3 comprises 14 residues. Germline CDR1 SGHAT, CDR2 FQDESV (reference sequence). Trimming cost V 3 bases and J 4 bases, with 11 bases left between them. The DNA of the CDR3 is TGTGCCAGCAGCTTGGGGCTAGGAGCAGATACGCAGTATTTT. Translated, it gives CASSLGLGADTQYF.

The chain combines TRBV4-1 with TRBJ2-7; D remains unclear. This CDR3 comprises 14 residues. Trimming took off 1 base at V and 0 bases at J, with 7 bases between the two ends. Germline assignment: CDR1 MGHRA and CDR2 YSYEKL. This CDR3 is CASSQGAISYEQYF. In nucleotides, the CDR3 is TGCGCCAGCAGCCAAGGGGCCATCTCCTACGAGCAGTACTTC.

The chain carries TRBV5-5 and TRBJ1-2; D possibly corresponds to TRBD1 (6 bases). This CDR3 is 14 amino acids long. Germline V gene data show CDR1 as SGHKS and CDR2 as YYEKEE (reference sequence). V was clipped by 4 bases and J by 4 bases, with 14 bases between them. CDR3 region: CASSRDQGRYGYTF. The CDR3 DNA reads TGTGCCAGCAGCCGAGACCAGGGGCGCTATGGCTACACCTTC.

The chain employs TRBV28 and TRBJ2-5, with 14 bases matching TRBD2. Trimming removed 5 bases from V and 3 bases from J; junction bases left unmatched: 11. Germline CDR1 reads MDHEN; CDR2 reads SYDVKM. The CDR3 sequence is 18 residues long. The DNA of the CDR3 is TGTGCCAGCAGTCCGTGGGGACTAGCGGGGGCCATTGAAGAGACCCAGTACTTC. Encoded protein: CASSPWGLAGAIEETQYF. Full variable domain (outside the CDR3, taken from reference TRBV28 and TRBJ2-5): DVKVTQSSRYLVKRTGEKVFLECVQDMDHENMFWYRQDPGLGLRLIYFSYDVKMKEKGDIPEGYSVSREKKERFSLILESASTNQTSMYLCASSPWGLAGAIEETQYFGPGTRLLVL.

The rearrangement joins TRBV11-2 to TRBJ2-3, with D maybe TRBD1 (6 bases). V lost 2 bases to trimming and J lost 3 bases, with 9 bases between them. The CDR3 sequence is 14 residues long. Germline lookup yields CDR1 SGHAT and CDR2 FQNNGV. In nucleotides, the CDR3 is TGTGCCAGCAGCTTATTGAGGGGGACAGATACGCAGTATTTT. It yields the protein CASSLLRGTDTQYF.

V and J are TRBV5-6 and TRBJ2-3; TRBD2 aligns across 10 bases. There are 17 residues in the CDR3. The V gene's germline CDR1 is SGHDT and CDR2 YYEEEE. Trimming at V came to 3 bases and at J to 5 bases, leaving 12 bases not matched to a gene. The CDR3 protein is CASSSLRGLALRDTQYF. Here the CDR3 DNA reads TGTGCCAGCAGCTCCTTAAGGGGACTAGCGTTAAGAGATACGCAGTATTTT.

This clone appeared once. The chain employs TRBV3-1 (or the pseudogene TRBV3-2) and TRBJ1-2; 10 bases match TRBD1. Trimming took 3 bases from V and 8 from J; bases not matched to a gene: 6. There are 14 residues in the CDR3. Germline assignment: CDR1 LGHDT and CDR2 YNNKEL (reference sequence). The CDR3 sequence is CASSHRQGARGYTF. The CDR3 nucleotides read TGTGCCAGCAGCCATAGACAGGGGGCTAGGGGCTACACCTTC.

V and J are TRBV9 and TRBJ2-3; weak D call: TRBD2 (7 bases). Germline assignment: CDR1 SGDLS and CDR2 YYNGEE. The CDR3 is made up of 16 amino acids. V was cut by 1 base and J by 0 bases, with 12 bases left in between. The CDR3 loop is CASSVPGGASTDTQYF. Written as DNA, the CDR3 is TGTGCCAGCAGCGTACCTGGGGGGGCGAGCACAGATACGCAGTATTTT.

The chain links TRBV3-1 (or the pseudogene TRBV3-2) to TRBJ1-2; D not resolved. Germline CDR1 LGHDT, CDR2 YNNKEL (reference sequence). Trimming stripped 5 bases from V and 4 bases from J, with 17 bases between. The CDR3 has 15 amino acids. CDR3 bases: TGTGCCAGCAGCGATGGGCTTAGAAGCCCCTATGGCTACACCTTC. Residues: CASSDGLRSPYGYTF.